The entry that follows covers one TCR beta chain sequence. Clones were sequenced by immunoSEQ multiplex PCR, and TCRdb holds only the in-frame ones, with some missing. The table has 85,000 to 100,000 clones, approximately 92% seen once. This entry is derived from a study of T cell changes during pregnancy in multiple sclerosis. V dropped 1 base and J dropped 3 bases, with 9 bases sitting between them. This CDR3 is built from 14 residues. Germline CDR1 SGHRS, CDR2 YFSETQ. The input for sequencing was peripheral blood, taken after pregnancy. The clonotype comes from a female donor with multiple sclerosis, enrolled in a pregnancy study. The chain has TRBV5-1 and TRBJ2-3, with a weak D call TRBD2 (5 bases). As DNA, the CDR3 is TGCGCCAGCAGCTTGTCCGAGGGAACAGATACGCAGTATTTT. This translates into CASSLSEGTDTQYF.